This T cell receptor beta chain was captured in a study of human T cells and chemical hapten exposure. The wider study: Sensitization used 2% DPC on around 2 cm by around 2 cm upper inner arm skin. Across its approximately 25 weeks, the study gave patients weekly diphenylcyclopropenone doses to the scalp. The variation in per-sample TCR yields arose mainly from small differences in pooled library volumes. Notes on the study in general: Donors had alopecia, so their immune response may differ from healthy people's.

Germline V CDR1 and CDR2: MDHEN, SYDVKM. The CDR3 sequence is 15 residues long. V was shortened by 3 bases and J by 7 bases, with 18 bases between the two germline ends. This clonotype was seen many times. No antigen is known for it. The time point here: patch test 3, about 24 weeks after DPC sensitization. Documented treatment: therapeutic diphenylcyclopropenone sensitization with weekly scalp DPC. TCRdb reprocessed the RACE reads with MiXCR, giving one entry per CDR3 protein. Seen here are about 190,000 distinct CDR3 sequences, roughly a quarter observed once, and the top ten hold roughly 2.3%. The sequence was obtained from a woman in her forties with alopecia areata. Some clones in this sample may be carry-over from other donors' samples. This chain uses TRBV28 with TRBJ2-5; D is possibly TRBD1 or TRBD2 (5 bases each). The specimen comprised whole blood, sampled in connection with sensitization to the hapten diphenylcyclopropenone (DPC). The CDR3 DNA sequence: TGTGCCAGCAGTTTTTGGCAGGGAGTTGAAGGGACCCAGTACTTC. Its protein product is CASSFWQGVEGTQYF. The full variable domain, completed using reference TRBV28 and TRBJ2-5, is DVKVTQSSRYLVKRTGEKVFLECVQDMDHENMFWYRQDPGLGLRLIYFSYDVKMKEKGDIPEGYSVSREKKERFSLILESASTNQTSMYLCASSFWQGVEGTQYFGPGTRLLVL.